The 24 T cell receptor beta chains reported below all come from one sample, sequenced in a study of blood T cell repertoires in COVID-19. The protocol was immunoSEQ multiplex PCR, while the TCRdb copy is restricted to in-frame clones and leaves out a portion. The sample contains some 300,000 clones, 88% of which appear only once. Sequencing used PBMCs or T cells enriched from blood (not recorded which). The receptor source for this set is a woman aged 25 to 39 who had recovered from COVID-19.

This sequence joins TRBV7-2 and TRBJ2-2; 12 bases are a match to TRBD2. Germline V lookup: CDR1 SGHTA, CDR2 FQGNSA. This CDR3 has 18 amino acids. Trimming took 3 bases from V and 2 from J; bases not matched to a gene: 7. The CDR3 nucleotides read TGTGCCAGCAGCTTTGGACTAGCGGGGAGTATTAACACCGGGGAGCTGTTTTTT. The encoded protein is CASSFGLAGSINTGELFF.

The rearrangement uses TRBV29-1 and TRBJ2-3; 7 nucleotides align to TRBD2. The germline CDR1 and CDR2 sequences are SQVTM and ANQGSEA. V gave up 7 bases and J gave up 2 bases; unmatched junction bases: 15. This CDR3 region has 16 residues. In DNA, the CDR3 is TGCAGCGGCTTGGGGGGACTATCGGTCTACACAGATACGCAGTATTTT. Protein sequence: CSGLGGLSVYTDTQYF.

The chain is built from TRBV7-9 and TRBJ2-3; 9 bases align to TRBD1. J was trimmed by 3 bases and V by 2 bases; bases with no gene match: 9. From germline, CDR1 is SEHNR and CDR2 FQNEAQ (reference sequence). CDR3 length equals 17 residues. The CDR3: CASSLIQGAGKTDTQYF. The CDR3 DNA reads TGTGCCAGCAGCTTAATACAGGGGGCCGGAAAAACAGATACGCAGTATTTT.

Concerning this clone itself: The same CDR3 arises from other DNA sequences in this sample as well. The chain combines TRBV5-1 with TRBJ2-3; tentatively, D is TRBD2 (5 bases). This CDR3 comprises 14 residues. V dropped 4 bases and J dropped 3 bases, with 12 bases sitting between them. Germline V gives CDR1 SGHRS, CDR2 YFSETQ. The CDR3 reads CASSPGGGTDTQYF. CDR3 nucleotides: TGCGCCAGCAGCCCCGGAGGAGGTACAGATACGCAGTATTTT.

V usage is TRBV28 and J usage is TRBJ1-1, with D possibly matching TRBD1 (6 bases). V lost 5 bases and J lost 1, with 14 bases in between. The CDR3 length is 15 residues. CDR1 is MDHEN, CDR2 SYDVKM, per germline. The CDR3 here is CASSHHRAGNTEAFF. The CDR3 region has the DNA TGTGCCAGCAGTCACCACAGGGCCGGGAACACTGAAGCTTTCTTT.

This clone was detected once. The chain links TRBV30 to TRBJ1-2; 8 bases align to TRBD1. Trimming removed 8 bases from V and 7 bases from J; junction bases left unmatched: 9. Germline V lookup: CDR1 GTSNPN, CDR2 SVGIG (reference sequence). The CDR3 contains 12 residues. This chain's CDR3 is CAGGQGLGGYTF. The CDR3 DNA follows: TGTGCCGGCGGACAGGGCCTTGGTGGCTACACCTTC.

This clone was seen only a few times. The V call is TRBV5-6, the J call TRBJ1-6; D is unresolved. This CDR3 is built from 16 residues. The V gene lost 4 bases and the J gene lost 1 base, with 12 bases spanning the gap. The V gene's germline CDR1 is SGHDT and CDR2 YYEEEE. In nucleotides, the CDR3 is TGTGCCAGCAGCGCCCGGGGTGGATCCTATAATTCACCCCTCCACTTT. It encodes CASSARGGSYNSPLHF.

The CDR3 DNA sequence: TGTGCCAGCAGCTTTTGGGACAGGGAGGCGAACTATGGCTACACCTTC. Translation gives CASSFWDREANYGYTF. V gene TRBV7-9 combines with J gene TRBJ1-2; 9 bases fit TRBD1. Germline V lookup: CDR1 SEHNR, CDR2 FQNEAQ (reference sequence). With V trimmed by 3 bases and J by 2 bases, 7 bases remained unmatched. The CDR3 is made up of 16 amino acids.

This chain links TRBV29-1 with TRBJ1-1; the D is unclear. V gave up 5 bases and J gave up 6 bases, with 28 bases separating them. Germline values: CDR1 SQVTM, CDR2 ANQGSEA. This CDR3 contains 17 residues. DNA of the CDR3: TGCAGCGTTACCCTAGGCATTCTTGTTGGGAGTATTTCTGAAGCTTTCTTT. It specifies CSVTLGILVGSISEAFF.

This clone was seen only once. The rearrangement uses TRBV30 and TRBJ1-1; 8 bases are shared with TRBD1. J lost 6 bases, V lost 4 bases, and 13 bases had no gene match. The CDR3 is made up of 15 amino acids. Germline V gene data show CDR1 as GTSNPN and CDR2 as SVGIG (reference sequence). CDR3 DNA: TGTGCCTGGACCGTCCAGGGGGCCCGCGAGGCTGAAGCTTTCTTT. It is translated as CAWTVQGAREAEAFF.

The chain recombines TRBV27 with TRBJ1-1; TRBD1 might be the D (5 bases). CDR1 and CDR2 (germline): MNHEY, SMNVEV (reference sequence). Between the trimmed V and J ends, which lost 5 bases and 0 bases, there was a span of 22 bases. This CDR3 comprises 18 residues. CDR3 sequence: CASSRGYRGPPLNTEAFF. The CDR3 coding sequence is TGTGCCAGCAGTAGGGGATATAGGGGCCCTCCCTTGAACACTGAAGCTTTCTTT.

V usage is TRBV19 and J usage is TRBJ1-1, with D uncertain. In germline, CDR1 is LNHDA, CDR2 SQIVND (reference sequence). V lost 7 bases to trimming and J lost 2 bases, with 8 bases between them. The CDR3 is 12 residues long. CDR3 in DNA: TGTGCCAGTATGGCAAGAAACACTGAAGCTTTCTTT. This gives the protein CASMARNTEAFF.

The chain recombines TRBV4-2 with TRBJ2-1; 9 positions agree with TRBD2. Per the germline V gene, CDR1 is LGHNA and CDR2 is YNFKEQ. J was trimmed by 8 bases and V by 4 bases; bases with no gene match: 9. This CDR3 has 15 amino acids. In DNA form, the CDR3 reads TGTGCCAGCAGCCTTGGACTAGCGTCTAAGCATGAGCAGTTCTTC. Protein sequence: CASSLGLASKHEQFF.

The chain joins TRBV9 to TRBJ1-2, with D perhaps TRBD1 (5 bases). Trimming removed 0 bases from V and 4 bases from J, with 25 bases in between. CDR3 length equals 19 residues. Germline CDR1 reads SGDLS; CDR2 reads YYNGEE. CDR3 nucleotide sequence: TGTGCCAGCAGCGTAGTGGAAGGGGCAATTAACCCCCTTTTCTATGGCTACACCTTC. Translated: CASSVVEGAINPLFYGYTF.

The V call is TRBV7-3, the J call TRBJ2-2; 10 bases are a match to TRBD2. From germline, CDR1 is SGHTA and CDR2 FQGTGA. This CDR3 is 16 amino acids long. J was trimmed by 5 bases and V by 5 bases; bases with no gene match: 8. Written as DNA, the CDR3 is TGTGCCAGCAGCCCTAGAGGACTAGCGGATACCGGGGAGCTGTTTTTT. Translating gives CASSPRGLADTGELFF.

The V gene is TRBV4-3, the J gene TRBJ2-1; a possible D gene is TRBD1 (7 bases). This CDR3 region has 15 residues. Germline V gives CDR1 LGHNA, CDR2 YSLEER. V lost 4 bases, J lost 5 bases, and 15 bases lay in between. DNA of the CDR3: TGCGCCAGCAGCCGAGGAGGGGGCGTTAACAATGAGCAGTTCTTC. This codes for CASSRGGGVNNEQFF.

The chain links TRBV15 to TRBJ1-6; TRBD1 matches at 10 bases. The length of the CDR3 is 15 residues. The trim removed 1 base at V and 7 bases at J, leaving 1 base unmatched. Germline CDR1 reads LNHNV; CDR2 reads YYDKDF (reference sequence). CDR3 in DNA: TGTGCCACCAGCAGAGTGGACAGGGGGAATTCACCCCTCCACTTT. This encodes CATSRVDRGNSPLHF.

The CDR3 loop is CSSDPSGPAFF. In DNA form, the CDR3 reads TGCAGCTCAGACCCTTCGGGTCCGGCTTTCTTT. V is TRBV29-1 and J is TRBJ1-1; D not resolved. The CDR3 spans 11 residues. The V end was cut by 8 bases, the J end by 11 bases, with 18 bases between. Per germline, CDR1 SQVTM and CDR2 ANQGSEA.

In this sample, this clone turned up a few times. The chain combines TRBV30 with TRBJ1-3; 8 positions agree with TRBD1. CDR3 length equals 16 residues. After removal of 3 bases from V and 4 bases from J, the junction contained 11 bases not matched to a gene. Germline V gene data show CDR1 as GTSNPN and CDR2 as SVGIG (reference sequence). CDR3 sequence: CAWSRDRGLGGNTIYF. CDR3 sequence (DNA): TGTGCCTGGAGCCGAGACAGGGGCCTTGGCGGAAACACCATATATTTT.

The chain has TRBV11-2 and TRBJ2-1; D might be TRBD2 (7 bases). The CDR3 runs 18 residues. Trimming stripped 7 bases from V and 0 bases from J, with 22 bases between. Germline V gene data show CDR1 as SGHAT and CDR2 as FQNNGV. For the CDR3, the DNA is TGTGCCAGCACCCCCTTCCCCGGGGGGCGATCCTCCTACAATGAGCAGTTCTTC. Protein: CASTPFPGGRSSYNEQFF.

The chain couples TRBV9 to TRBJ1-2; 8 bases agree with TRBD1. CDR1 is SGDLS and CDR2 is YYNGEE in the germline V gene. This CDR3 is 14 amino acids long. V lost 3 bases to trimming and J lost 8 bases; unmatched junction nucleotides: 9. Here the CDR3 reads CASSGGQGARGYTF. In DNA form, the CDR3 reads TGTGCCAGCAGCGGGGGGCAGGGGGCACGAGGCTACACCTTC.

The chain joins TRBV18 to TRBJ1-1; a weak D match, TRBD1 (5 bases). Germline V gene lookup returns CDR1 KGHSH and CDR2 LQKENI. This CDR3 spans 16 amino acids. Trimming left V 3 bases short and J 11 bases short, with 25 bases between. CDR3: CASSPLHTDSRNTAFF. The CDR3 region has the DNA TGTGCCAGCTCACCTCTTCACACTGACAGCCGAAATACGGCTTTCTTT. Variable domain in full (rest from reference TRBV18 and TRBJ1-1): NAGVMQNPRHLVRRRGQEARLRCSPMKGHSHVYWYRQLPEEGLKFMVYLQKENIIDESGMPKERFSAEFPKEGPSILRIQQVVRGDSAAYFCASSPLHTDSRNTAFFGQGTRLTVV.

The CDR3: CAWSPRARSGGGYTF. DNA for the CDR3: TGTGCCTGGAGTCCACGGGCTCGTTCAGGGGGCGGCTACACCTTC. The V gene is TRBV30, the J gene TRBJ1-2, with 8 bases matching TRBD1. V was pared by 2 bases and J by 8 bases, with 13 bases of the junction left unmatched. The CDR3 has 15 residues. Germline CDR1 and CDR2: GTSNPN and SVGIG (reference sequence). Variable domain in full (rest from reference TRBV30 and TRBJ1-2): SQTIHQWPATLVQPVGSPLSLECTVEGTSNPNLYWYRQAAGRGLQLLFYSVGIGQISSEVPQNLSASRPQDRQFILSSKKLLLSDSGFYLCAWSPRARSGGGYTFGSGTRLTVV.

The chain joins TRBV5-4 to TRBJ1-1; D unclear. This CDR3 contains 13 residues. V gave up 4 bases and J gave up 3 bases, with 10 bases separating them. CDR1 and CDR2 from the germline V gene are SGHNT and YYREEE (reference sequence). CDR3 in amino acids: CASSGTPHTEAFF. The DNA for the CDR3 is TGTGCCAGCAGCGGCACACCCCACACTGAAGCTTTCTTT.